This TCR beta chain originates from a study of T cell changes during pregnancy in multiple sclerosis. J was trimmed by 1 base and V by 6 bases; bases with no gene match: 3. Germline assignment: CDR1 SGHTA and CDR2 FQGNSA. The CDR3 length is 14 residues. The protocol was immunoSEQ multiplex PCR, while the TCRdb copy is restricted to in-frame clones and leaves out a portion. The sample records some 100,000 clones, about 90% being singletons. V and J are TRBV7-2 and TRBJ1-1; 9 nucleotides align to TRBD1. The receptor comes from a female donor with multiple sclerosis, enrolled in a pregnancy study. The material sequenced was peripheral blood, taken after pregnancy. For the CDR3, the DNA is TGTGCCAGCAGAAGGACAGGGGAGAACACTGAAGCTTTCTTT. The encoded protein is CASRRTGENTEAFF. The full variable domain, in which reference TRBV7-2 and TRBJ1-1 provide the parts outside the CDR3, is GAGVSQSPSNKVTEKGKDVELRCDPISGHTALYWYRQSLGQGLEFLIYFQGNSAPDKSGLPSDRFSAERTGGSVSTLTIQRTQQEDSAVYLCASRRTGENTEAFFGQGTRLTVV.